This T cell receptor beta chain was captured in a study of shared clonotypes between healthy human individuals. At the deep level, the assay was run. TCRdb's table, derived via immunoSEQ multiplex PCR, lists solely in-frame clones and lacks some. The repertoire holds about 2.4 million clones, with under 95% as singletons. This clone was recorded a few times. The CDR3 length is 16 residues. Unmatched junction bases numbered 7, after V lost 4 bases and J lost 0 bases. In germline, CDR1 is LNHDA, CDR2 SQIVND (reference sequence). Sequenced sample: naive CD4+ T cells from PBMCs. Specified subset: CD45RA+ positively selected. The source is a man aged 18 to 29 in good health. Some clones in this sample may be carry-over from other donors' samples. The chain employs TRBV19 and TRBJ1-1; 8 positions agree with TRBD1. The CDR3 protein is CASSNLLRGLNTEAFF. CDR3 nucleotides: TGTGCCAGTAGTAACCTCCTCAGGGGGCTGAACACTGAAGCTTTCTTT.